The 4 T cell receptor beta chains below all came from one sample that was sequenced in a study of tumor-infiltrating T cells and Merkel cell polyomavirus. Across the whole study: CD8+ T cells recognized the Merkel cell polyomavirus KLL epitope.

Sequencing was performed with immunoSEQ multiplex PCR; in TCRdb, only in-frame clones are kept and a portion is missing. The sample holds 20,000 to 30,000 clones, 87% seen once. Robust Merkel cell polyomavirus Large T antigen positivity by immunohistochemistry was seen in all patients' tumors. The source material was lymph node tissue. The receptors shown here come from a man aged 50 or older with Merkel cell carcinoma.

In DNA form, the CDR3 reads TGTGCCAGCAGCAAAGAGAAAGTGACTAGCGGGAGATGTATCACCGGGGAGCTGTTTTTT. Amino acid sequence: CASSKEKVTSGRCITGELFF. The genes are TRBV21-1 and TRBJ2-2; the D call of TRBD2 is as the table states it, not checked on the DNA. TRBV21-1 is listed as a pseudogene. The CDR3 spans 20 residues.

This chain joins TRBV28 and TRBJ2-7, with a weak D call TRBD1 (6 bases). This CDR3 has 14 residues. The germline gives CDR1 MDHEN, CDR2 SYDVKM. The V end lost 6 bases, the J end lost 0 bases, and 12 bases lay between the germline ends. DNA for the CDR3: TGTGCCAGCAGAGCGACAGGACGCTCCTACGAGCAGTACTTC. The encoded protein is CASRATGRSYEQYF.

The rearrangement uses TRBV28 and TRBJ2-2, with D possibly being TRBD2 (6 bases). V lost 10 bases to trimming and J lost 0 bases, with 15 bases between them. This CDR3 comprises 15 residues. Per the germline V gene, CDR1 is MDHEN and CDR2 is SYDVKM. The CDR3 reads CAIRRAATNTGELFF. The CDR3 nucleotides read TGTGCCATCCGGAGGGCCGCGACGAACACCGGGGAGCTGTTTTTT.

The chain joins TRBV27 to TRBJ2-7; possibly TRBD2 for D (7 bases). V gave up 6 bases and J gave up 2 bases, with 20 bases separating them. The CDR3 contains 16 residues. Germline values: CDR1 MNHEY, CDR2 SMNVEV (reference sequence). The CDR3: CASRTRGRGATYEQYF. As DNA, the CDR3 is TGTGCCAGCAGGACAAGGGGACGGGGGGCCACCTACGAGCAGTACTTC.